This T cell receptor beta chain was sequenced for a study of beta chain features in type 1 diabetes. Study in general: Analysis included around 99,000,000 sorted cells drawn from all samples.

Overall study findings and caveats: High-TCR-expressing cells could be over-represented by cDNA sequencing. Type 1 diabetes patients had TCRB CDR3s that were shorter (moderately but significantly so) in all four CD4+ subsets.

CDR3 size: 15 residues. Germline V gene data show CDR1 as SGHRS and CDR2 as YFSETQ. The V segment lost 3 bases and the J segment 1 base; nucleotides outside the gene matches: 3. The investigators reverse transcribed all of the isolated RNA, so they sequenced expressed TCRB transcripts. TCRdb's copy holds only in-frame clones and misses some; the assay was immunoSEQ multiplex PCR. The table has some 15,000 clones, 60% to 75% seen once. Concerning this clone itself: Its antigen is still unknown.

The clonotype originates from a man aged 25-40 years with type 1 diabetes. The sample was stem cell memory CD4+ T cells from blood. V and J are TRBV5-1 and TRBJ2-2, with TRBD1 identical over 7 bases. The CDR3 DNA reads as TGCGCCAGCAGCTGGTGGGACAGGAACACCGGGGAGCTGTTTTTT. It encodes CASSWWDRNTGELFF.